This TCR beta chain was sequenced for a study of T-cell reconstitution after alpha-beta-depleted transplantation in children. V shed 2 bases, J shed 5 bases, and the junction held 6 bases outside the gene matches. Per the germline V gene, CDR1 is SGHRS and CDR2 is YFSETQ. The CDR3 has 16 amino acids. Unique molecular identifiers were incorporated when the TCRbeta library was constructed. TCRdb reprocessed the PCR reads with MiXCR, giving one entry per CDR3 protein. The sample includes 200,000 to 250,000 distinct CDR3 sequences, roughly 8% of them seen just once. This clonotype was seen many times. No antigen is known for it. Study-wide results and limits: The authors attributed T-cell counts and diversity one year after transplant mostly to newly produced T cells. Some patients' high day-60 TCRbeta diversity was traced to surviving recipient T cells and thymic progenitors. About two months after transplant, alpha-beta T cells reportedly came from several hundred expanded graft clones.

V usage is TRBV5-1 and J usage is TRBJ2-7; 14 nucleotides match TRBD2. Sequencing used PBMCs, mostly from graft donor cells, obtained 180 days after TCRalphabeta/CD19-depleted stem cell transplant. This receptor was obtained from a male patient between 5 and 17 years old who had a stem cell transplant for acute lymphoblastic leukemia, so the T cells may come from the graft donor. CDR3 DNA sequence: TGCGCCAGCAGCTTAACCGGGACTAGCGGGAGAAACGAGCAGTACTTC. Protein: CASSLTGTSGRNEQYF.